These 14 T cell receptor beta chains originate from one sample sequenced in a study of CD4 T cells in relation to SARS-CoV-2 and coronaviruses. Repertoires were generated with immunoSEQ multiplex PCR, while TCRdb's copy carries only in-frame clones and drops some. The sample records approximately 60,000 clones, about 92% being singletons. The material sequenced was naive CD4+ T cells from PBMCs. As for subset: naive CD4+ T cells isolated by negative enrichment. These receptors came from an adult with COVID-19.

The rearrangement joins TRBV5-4 to TRBJ2-7, with no clear D. The germline V gene encodes CDR1 SGHNT and CDR2 YYREEE (reference sequence). The CDR3 is made up of 16 amino acids. Trimming pared 1 base from V and 0 bases from J, leaving 14 bases between. CDR3 loop: CASSLNVGLASYEQYF. The CDR3 DNA follows: TGTGCCAGCAGCTTGAATGTGGGATTGGCCTCCTACGAGCAGTACTTC.

The chain joins TRBV2 to TRBJ2-7; 8 nucleotides align to TRBD1. The CDR3 totals 12 residues. Per germline, CDR1 SNHLY and CDR2 FYNNEI. The V segment lost 7 bases and the J segment 5 bases; nucleotides outside the gene matches: 4. The CDR3 coding sequence is TGTGCCAGCAAGACAGGGGTCGACGAGCAGTACTTC. It codes for CASKTGVDEQYF.

The chain joins TRBV6-5 to TRBJ2-4, with TRBD1 matching 9 bases. V was clipped by 6 bases and J by 0 bases; unmatched bases: 3. CDR1 MNHEY and CDR2 SVGAGI come from the germline V gene. CDR3 length: 15 residues. The CDR3 protein is CASSTGGSAKNIQYF. In DNA, the CDR3 is TGTGCCAGCAGCACAGGGGGCTCAGCCAAAAACATTCAGTACTTC.

The chain uses TRBV29-1 and TRBJ1-1; unclear D gene. CDR1 is SQVTM, CDR2 ANQGSEA, per germline. The CDR3 runs 11 residues. V shed 5 bases and J shed 4 bases, with 8 bases lying between them. The CDR3: CSVLPGTEAFF. The CDR3 DNA follows: TGCAGCGTTCTTCCGGGCACTGAAGCTTTCTTT.

The V call is TRBV7-3, the J call TRBJ2-2; D may be TRBD1 or TRBD2 (5 bases each). V gave up 5 bases and J gave up 1 base, with 17 bases separating them. Looked up from germline, CDR1 is SGHTA and CDR2 is FQGTGA. The CDR3 is 17 amino acids. The CDR3 DNA follows: TGTGCCAGCAGCCCCCGGTGGGGGTTAGGGAACACCGGGGAGCTGTTTTTT. Protein: CASSPRWGLGNTGELFF.

The chain employs TRBV7-9 and TRBJ1-3, with D hard to call. In germline, CDR1 is SEHNR, CDR2 FQNEAQ (reference sequence). V gave up 5 bases and J gave up 3 bases, with 14 bases separating them. This CDR3 contains 15 residues. In DNA form, the CDR3 reads TGTGCCAGCAGCCCGTCACGATTGAGTGGAAACACCATATATTTT. Protein product: CASSPSRLSGNTIYF. Based on the CDR3 plus reference TRBV7-9 and TRBJ1-3, the full variable domain is DTGVSQNPRHKITKRGQNVTFRCDPISEHNRLYWYRQTLGQGPEFLTYFQNEAQLEKSRLLSDRFSAERPKGSFSTLEIQRTEQGDSAMYLCASSPSRLSGNTIYFGEGSWLTVV.

The CDR3 DNA reads TGTGCCAGCAGCTTTGCACATGAGCAGTTCTTC. It yields the protein CASSFAHEQFF. The genes are TRBV12-1 and TRBJ2-1. TRBV12-1 corresponds to a pseudogene. The CDR3 runs to 11 residues.

The CDR3 sequence: CASSLIAGANTGELFF. CDR3 DNA: TGTGCCAGCAGCTTGATCGCTGGAGCGAACACCGGGGAGCTGTTTTTT. The V and J genes are TRBV5-6 and TRBJ2-2; D remains unclear. Looked up from germline, CDR1 is SGHDT and CDR2 is YYEEEE. V shed 1 base and J shed 0 bases, with 10 bases lying between them. The CDR3 has 16 residues.

V gene TRBV19 combines with J gene TRBJ2-1, with TRBD2 identical over 7 bases. There are 14 residues in the CDR3. After removal of 4 bases from V and 14 bases from J, the junction contained 14 bases not matched to a gene. From germline, CDR1 is LNHDA and CDR2 SQIVND (reference sequence). CDR3 sequence reads: CASSTTGGSRVEFF. The CDR3 DNA is TGTGCCAGTAGTACGACCGGCGGGAGTCGGGTGGAGTTCTTC.

This clone was recorded a few times. The DNA for the CDR3 is TGTGCCAGCAGTTACGGCAGGGAGCATGGCTACACCTTC. Its protein is CASSYGREHGYTF. The rearrangement uses TRBV6-2 or TRBV6-3 and TRBJ1-2, with TRBD1 as a possible D gene (5 bases). The CDR3 consists of 13 residues. Germline V CDR1 and CDR2: MNHEY, SVGEGT. Trimming took 2 bases from V and 6 from J, leaving 10 bases between them.

The CDR3 nucleotides are TGTGCCAGCAGTAACTCAGGACGCCCGGCTGGGTATGGCTACACCTTC. It translates to CASSNSGRPAGYGYTF. The chain employs TRBV28 and TRBJ1-2, with D hard to call. This CDR3 spans 16 amino acids. The V end was cut by 5 bases, the J end by 5 bases, with 21 bases between. Germline CDR1 MDHEN, CDR2 SYDVKM.

This sequence joins TRBV7-9 and TRBJ2-5, with a possible D match to TRBD2 (5 bases). V was trimmed by 1 base and J by 3 bases, leaving 12 bases between them. Germline V gene lookup returns CDR1 SEHNR and CDR2 FQNEAQ (reference sequence). CDR3 length equals 15 residues. CDR3 sequence reads: CASSLGLQTKETQYF. CDR3 nucleotide sequence: TGTGCCAGCAGCTTAGGACTACAGACGAAAGAGACCCAGTACTTC.

The J gene is TRBJ1-2, the V gene TRBV29-1; 7 bases agree with TRBD1. The J segment lost 4 bases and the V segment lost 3 bases, leaving 2 bases of the junction unmatched. Looked up from germline, CDR1 is SQVTM and CDR2 is ANQGSEA. This CDR3 comprises 12 residues. CDR3 in amino acids: CSVDRGAYGYTF. In DNA form, the CDR3 reads TGCAGCGTTGACAGGGGGGCCTATGGCTACACCTTC.

This chain links TRBV19 with TRBJ2-5, with TRBD1 matching 9 bases. The V gene's germline CDR1 is LNHDA and CDR2 SQIVND (reference sequence). Trimming took 5 bases from V and 6 from J; bases not matched to a gene: 1. This CDR3 comprises 12 residues. The CDR3: CASSGTGQTQYF. The DNA for the CDR3 is TGTGCCAGTAGTGGGACAGGGCAGACCCAGTACTTC.